The 2 T cell receptor beta chains below come from one sample, sequenced in a study of T cell responses to AZD1222 COVID-19 vaccine. Here immunoSEQ multiplex PCR was the method, and the copy in TCRdb shows in-frame clones only, minus some. This sample has some 200,000 clones; about nine tenths occur once, and the top ten carry approximately 3.7%. Material: peripheral blood, obtained 28 days after the second AZD1222 dose. Every receptor here comes from an adult who received the AZD1222 COVID-19 vaccine.

This chain uses TRBV12-1 with TRBJ2-7; the table's TRBD2 call for D was not verified on the DNA. TRBV12-1 is termed a pseudogene. The CDR3 covers 15 residues. In DNA, the CDR3 is TGTGCCAGCAGCTGGCAGGGCGGGAGCTCCTACGAGCAGTACTTC. It specifies CASSWQGGSSYEQYF.

V is TRBV18 and J is TRBJ2-2; D is uncertain. CDR3 length: 14 residues. Trimming removed 3 bases at V and 4 bases at J, with 9 bases between. Germline CDR1 is KGHSH and CDR2 is LQKENI. The CDR3 loop is CASSPAKGTGELFF. DNA of the CDR3: TGTGCCAGCTCACCCGCTAAGGGCACCGGGGAGCTGTTTTTT.